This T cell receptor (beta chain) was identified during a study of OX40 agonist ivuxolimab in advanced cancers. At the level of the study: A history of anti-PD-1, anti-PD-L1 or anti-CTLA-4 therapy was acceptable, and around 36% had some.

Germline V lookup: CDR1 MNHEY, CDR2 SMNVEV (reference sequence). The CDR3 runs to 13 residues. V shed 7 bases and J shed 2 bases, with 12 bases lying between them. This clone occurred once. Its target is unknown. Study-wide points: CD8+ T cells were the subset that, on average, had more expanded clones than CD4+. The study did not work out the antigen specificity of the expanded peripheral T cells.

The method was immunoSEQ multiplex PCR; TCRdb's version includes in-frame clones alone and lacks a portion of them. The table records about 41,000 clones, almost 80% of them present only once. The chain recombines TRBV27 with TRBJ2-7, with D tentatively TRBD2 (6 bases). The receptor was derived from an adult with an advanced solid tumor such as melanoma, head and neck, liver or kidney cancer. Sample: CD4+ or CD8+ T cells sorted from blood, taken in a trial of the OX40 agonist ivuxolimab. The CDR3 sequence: CASKRTGAYEQYF. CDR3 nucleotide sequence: TGTGCCAGCAAGAGGACGGGGGCCTACGAGCAGTACTTC.